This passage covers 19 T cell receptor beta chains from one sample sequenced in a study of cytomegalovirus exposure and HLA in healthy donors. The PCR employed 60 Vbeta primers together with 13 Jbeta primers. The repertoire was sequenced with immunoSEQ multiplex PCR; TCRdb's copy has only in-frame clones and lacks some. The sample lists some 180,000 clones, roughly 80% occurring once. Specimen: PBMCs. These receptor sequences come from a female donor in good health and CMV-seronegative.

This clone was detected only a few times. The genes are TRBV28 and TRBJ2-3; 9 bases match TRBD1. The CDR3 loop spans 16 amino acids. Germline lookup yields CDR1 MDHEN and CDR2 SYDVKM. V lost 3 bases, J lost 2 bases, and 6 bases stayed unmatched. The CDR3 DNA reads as TGTGCCAGCAGTTTCGGGGGACAGGGATACACAGATACGCAGTATTTT. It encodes CASSFGGQGYTDTQYF. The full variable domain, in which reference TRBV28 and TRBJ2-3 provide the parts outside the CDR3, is DVKVTQSSRYLVKRTGEKVFLECVQDMDHENMFWYRQDPGLGLRLIYFSYDVKMKEKGDIPEGYSVSREKKERFSLILESASTNQTSMYLCASSFGGQGYTDTQYFGPGTRLTVL.

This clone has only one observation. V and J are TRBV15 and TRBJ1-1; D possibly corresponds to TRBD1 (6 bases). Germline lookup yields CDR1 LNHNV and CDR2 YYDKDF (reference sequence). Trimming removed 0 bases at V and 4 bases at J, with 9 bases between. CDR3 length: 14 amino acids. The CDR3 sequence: CATSRERGSTEAFF. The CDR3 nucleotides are TGTGCCACCAGCAGAGAAAGGGGGAGCACTGAAGCTTTCTTT.

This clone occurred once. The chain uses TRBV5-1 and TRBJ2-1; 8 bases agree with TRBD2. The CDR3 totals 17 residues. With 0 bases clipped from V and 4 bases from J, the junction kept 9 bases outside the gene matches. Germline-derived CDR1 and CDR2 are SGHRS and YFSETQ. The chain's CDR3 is CASSLVHSGGIYNEQFF. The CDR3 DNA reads TGCGCCAGCAGCTTGGTTCACTCGGGAGGGATATACAATGAGCAGTTCTTC. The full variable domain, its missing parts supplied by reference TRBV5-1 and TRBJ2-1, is KAGVTQTPRYLIKTRGQQVTLSCSPISGHRSVSWYQQTPGQGLQFLFEYFSETQRNKGNFPGRFSGRQFSNSRSEMNVSTLELGDSALYLCASSLVHSGGIYNEQFFGPGTRLTVL.

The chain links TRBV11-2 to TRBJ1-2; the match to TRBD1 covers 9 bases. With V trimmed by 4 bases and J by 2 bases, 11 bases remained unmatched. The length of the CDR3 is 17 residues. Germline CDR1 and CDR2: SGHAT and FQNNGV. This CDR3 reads CASSSSGGTGRNYGYTF. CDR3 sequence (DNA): TGTGCCAGCAGCTCCTCAGGAGGGACAGGGAGGAACTATGGCTACACCTTC.

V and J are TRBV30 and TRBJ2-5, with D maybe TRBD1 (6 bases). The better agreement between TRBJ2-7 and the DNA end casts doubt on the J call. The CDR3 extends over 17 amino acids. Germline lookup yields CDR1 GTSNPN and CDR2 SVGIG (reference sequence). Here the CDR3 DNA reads TGTGCCTGGAGCGGTATTCATCTCTGGACAGAATTCTACGAGCAGTACTTC. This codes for CAWSGIHLWTEFYEQYF.

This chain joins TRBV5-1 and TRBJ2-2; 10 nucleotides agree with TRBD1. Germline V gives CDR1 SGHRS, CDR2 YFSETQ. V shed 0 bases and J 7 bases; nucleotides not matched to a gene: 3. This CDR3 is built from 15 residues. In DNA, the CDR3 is TGCGCCAGCAGCTTGGGACAGGGGGCAGGCGGGGAGCTGTTTTTT. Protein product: CASSLGQGAGGELFF.

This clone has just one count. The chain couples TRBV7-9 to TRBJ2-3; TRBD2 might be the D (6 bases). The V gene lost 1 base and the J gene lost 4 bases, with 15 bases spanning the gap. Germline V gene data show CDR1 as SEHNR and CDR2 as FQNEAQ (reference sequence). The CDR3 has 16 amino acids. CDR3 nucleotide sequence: TGTGCCAGCAGCTTAGTTGGCGGGATCAGCCCAGATACGCAGTATTTT. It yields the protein CASSLVGGISPDTQYF.

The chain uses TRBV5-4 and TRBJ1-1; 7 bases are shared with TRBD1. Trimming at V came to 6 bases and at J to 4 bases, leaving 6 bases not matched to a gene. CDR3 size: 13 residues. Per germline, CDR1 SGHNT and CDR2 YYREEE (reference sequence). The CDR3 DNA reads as TGTGCCAGCAACCTCCAGGGGGGCACTGAAGCTTTCTTT. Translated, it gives CASNLQGGTEAFF.

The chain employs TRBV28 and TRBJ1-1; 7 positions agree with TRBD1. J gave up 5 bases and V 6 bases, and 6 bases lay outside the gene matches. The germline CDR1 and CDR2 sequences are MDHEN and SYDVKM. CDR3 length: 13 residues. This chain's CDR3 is CASREGARTEAFF. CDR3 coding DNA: TGTGCCAGCAGAGAGGGGGCGAGGACTGAAGCTTTCTTT.

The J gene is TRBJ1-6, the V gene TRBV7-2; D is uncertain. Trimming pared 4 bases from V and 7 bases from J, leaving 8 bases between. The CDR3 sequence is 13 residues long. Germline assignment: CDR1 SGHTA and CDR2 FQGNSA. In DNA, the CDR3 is TGTGCCAGCAGCTCCCTGCGGAATTCACCCCTCCACTTT. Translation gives CASSSLRNSPLHF.

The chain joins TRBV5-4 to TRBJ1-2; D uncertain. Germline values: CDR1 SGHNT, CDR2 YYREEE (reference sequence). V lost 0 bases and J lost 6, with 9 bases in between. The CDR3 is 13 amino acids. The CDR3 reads CASSLGAGNGYTF. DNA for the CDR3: TGTGCCAGCAGCTTGGGGGCAGGAAATGGCTACACCTTC.

As DNA, the CDR3 is TGTGCCAGCAGCTTAGAGGCCAGGGGGCTAGAGACCCAGTACTTC. Translation: CASSLEARGLETQYF. V gene TRBV7-2 combines with J gene TRBJ2-5, with 8 bases fitting TRBD1. J lost 4 bases, V lost 1 base, and 5 bases had no gene match. The CDR3 consists of 15 residues. Per the germline V gene, CDR1 is SGHTA and CDR2 is FQGNSA.

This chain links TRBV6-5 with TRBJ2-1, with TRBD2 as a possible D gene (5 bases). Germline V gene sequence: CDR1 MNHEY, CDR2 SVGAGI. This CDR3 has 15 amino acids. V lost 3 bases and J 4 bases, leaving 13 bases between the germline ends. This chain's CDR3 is CASSYGLAEYNEQFF. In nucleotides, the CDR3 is TGTGCCAGCAGTTATGGCCTAGCAGAATACAATGAGCAGTTCTTC.

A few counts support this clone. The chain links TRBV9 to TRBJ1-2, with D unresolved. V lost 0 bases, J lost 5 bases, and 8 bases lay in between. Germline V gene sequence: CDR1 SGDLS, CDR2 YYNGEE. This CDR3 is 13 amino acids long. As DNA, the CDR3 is TGTGCCAGCAGCGTAGGGCCGGGGTATGGCTACACCTTC. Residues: CASSVGPGYGYTF.

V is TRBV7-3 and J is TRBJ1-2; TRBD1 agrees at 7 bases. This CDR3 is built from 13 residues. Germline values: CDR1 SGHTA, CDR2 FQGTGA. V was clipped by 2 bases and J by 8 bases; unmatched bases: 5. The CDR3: CASSLVQGGGYTF. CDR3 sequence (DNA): TGTGCCAGCAGCTTAGTGCAGGGGGGCGGCTACACCTTC.

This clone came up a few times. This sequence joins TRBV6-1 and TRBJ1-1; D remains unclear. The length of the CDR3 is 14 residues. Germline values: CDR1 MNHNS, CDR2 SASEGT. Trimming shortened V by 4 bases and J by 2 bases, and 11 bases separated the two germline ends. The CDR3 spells CASSGGLGNTEAFF. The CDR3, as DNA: TGTGCCAGCAGTGGCGGTTTAGGTAACACTGAAGCTTTCTTT.

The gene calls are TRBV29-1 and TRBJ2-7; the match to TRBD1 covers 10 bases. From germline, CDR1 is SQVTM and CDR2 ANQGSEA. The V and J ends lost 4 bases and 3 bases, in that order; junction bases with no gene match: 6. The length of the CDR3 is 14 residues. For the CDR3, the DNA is TGCAGCGTTGGCAGACAGGGGGCTAGCTACGAGCAGTACTTC. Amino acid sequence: CSVGRQGASYEQYF.

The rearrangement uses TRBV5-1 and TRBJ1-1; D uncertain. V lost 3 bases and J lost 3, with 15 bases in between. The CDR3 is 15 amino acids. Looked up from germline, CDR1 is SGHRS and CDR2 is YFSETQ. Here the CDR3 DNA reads TGCGCCAGCAGCTCTGGGAGAGCCGACCACACTGAAGCTTTCTTT. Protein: CASSSGRADHTEAFF.

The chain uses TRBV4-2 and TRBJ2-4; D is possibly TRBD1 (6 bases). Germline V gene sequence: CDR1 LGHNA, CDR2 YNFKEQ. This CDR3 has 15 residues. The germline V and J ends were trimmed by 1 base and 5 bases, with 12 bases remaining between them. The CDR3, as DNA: TGTGCCAGCAGCCAAGGGACAGAGTTGCAAAACATTCAGTACTTC. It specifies CASSQGTELQNIQYF.